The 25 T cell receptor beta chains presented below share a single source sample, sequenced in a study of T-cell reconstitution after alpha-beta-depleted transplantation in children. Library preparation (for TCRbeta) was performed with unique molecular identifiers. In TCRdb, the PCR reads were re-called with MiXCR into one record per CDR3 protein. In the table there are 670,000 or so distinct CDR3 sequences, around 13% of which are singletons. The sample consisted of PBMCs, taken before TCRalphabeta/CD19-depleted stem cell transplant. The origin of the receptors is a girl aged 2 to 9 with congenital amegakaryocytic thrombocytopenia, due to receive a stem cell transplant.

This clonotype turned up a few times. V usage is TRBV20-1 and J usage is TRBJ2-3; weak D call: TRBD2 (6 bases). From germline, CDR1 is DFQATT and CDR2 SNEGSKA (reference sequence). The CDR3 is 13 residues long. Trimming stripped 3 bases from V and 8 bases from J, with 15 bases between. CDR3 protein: CSASLREWVTQYF. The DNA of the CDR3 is TGCAGTGCTAGCTTACGGGAGTGGGTTACGCAGTATTTT.

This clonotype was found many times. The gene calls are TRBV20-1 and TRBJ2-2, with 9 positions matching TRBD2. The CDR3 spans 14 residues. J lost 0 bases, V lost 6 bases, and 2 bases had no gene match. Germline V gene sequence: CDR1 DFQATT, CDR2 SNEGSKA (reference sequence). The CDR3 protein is CSASGRTNTGELFF. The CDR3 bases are TGCAGTGCAAGCGGGAGGACGAACACCGGGGAGCTGTTTTTT.

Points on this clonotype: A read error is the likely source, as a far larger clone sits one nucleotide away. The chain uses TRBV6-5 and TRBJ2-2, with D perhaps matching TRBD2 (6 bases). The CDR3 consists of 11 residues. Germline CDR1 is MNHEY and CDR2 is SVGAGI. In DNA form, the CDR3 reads TGTGCCAGCAGTAGGAGCGGGCAGCTGTTTTTT. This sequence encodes CASSRSGQLFF.

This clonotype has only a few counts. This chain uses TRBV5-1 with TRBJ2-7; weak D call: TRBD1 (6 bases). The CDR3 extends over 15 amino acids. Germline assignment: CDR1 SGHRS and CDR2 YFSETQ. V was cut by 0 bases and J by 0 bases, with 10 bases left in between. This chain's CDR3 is CASSLGGGYSYEQYF. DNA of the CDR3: TGCGCCAGCAGCTTGGGTGGGGGCTACTCCTACGAGCAGTACTTC.

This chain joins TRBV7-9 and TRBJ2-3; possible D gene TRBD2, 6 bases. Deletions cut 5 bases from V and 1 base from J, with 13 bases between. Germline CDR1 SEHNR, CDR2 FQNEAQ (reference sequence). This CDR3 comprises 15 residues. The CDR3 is CASSPSSARTDTQYF. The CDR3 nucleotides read TGTGCCAGCAGCCCGTCTAGCGCCCGCACAGATACGCAGTATTTT.

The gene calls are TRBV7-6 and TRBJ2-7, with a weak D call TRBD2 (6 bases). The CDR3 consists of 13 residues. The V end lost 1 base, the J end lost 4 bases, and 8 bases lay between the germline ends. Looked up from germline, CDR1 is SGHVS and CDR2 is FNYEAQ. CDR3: CASSLGDWYEQYF. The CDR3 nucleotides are TGTGCCAGCAGCTTAGGGGACTGGTACGAGCAGTACTTC.

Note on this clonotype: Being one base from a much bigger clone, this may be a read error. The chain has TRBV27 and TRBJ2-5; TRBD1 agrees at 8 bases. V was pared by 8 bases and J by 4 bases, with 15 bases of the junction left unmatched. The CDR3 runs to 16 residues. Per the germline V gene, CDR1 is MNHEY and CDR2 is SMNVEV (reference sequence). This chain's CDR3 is CASGLQGAMGGETQYF. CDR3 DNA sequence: TGTGCCAGCGGTCTCCAGGGGGCGATGGGTGGAGAGACCCAGTACTTC.

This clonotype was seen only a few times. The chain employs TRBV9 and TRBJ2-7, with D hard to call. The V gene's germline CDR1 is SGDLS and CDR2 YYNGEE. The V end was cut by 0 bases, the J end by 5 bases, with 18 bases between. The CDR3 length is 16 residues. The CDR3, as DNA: TGTGCCAGCAGCGTAGCTATGTTGGGTCTCGAGAACGAGCAGTACTTC. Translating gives CASSVAMLGLENEQYF.

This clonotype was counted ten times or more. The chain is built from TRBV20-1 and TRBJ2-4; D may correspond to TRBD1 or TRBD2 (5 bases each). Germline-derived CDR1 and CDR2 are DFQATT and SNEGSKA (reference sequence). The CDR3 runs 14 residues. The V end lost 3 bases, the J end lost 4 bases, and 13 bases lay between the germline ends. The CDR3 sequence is CSARLGGGKNIQYF. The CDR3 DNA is TGCAGTGCTAGGTTGGGTGGGGGAAAAAACATTCAGTACTTC.

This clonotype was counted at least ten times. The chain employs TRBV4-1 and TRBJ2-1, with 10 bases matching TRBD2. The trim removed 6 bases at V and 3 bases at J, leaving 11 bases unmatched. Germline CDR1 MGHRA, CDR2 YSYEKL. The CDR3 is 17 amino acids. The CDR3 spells CASSPIEGLANYNEQFF. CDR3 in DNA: TGCGCCAGCAGTCCTATTGAGGGACTAGCGAACTACAATGAGCAGTTCTTC.

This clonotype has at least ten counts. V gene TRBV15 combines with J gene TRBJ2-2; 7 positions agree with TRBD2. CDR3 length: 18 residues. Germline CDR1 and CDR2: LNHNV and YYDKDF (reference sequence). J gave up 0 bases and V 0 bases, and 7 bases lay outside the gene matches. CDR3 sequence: CATSRDLPGLSNTGELFF. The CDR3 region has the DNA TGTGCCACCAGCAGAGATCTCCCGGGACTATCGAACACCGGGGAGCTGTTTTTT.

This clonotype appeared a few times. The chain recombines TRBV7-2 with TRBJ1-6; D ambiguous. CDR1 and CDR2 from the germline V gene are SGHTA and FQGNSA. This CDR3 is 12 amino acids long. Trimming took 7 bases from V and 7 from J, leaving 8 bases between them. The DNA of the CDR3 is TGTGCCAGCACCTTGGGAAATTCACCCCTCCACTTT. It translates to CASTLGNSPLHF.

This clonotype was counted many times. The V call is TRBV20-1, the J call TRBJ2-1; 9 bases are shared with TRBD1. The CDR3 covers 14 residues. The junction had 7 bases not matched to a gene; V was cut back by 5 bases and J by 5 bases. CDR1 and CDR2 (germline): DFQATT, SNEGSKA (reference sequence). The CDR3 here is CSAPDRGRDNEQFF. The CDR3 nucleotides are TGCAGTGCTCCAGACAGGGGGAGGGACAATGAGCAGTTCTTC.

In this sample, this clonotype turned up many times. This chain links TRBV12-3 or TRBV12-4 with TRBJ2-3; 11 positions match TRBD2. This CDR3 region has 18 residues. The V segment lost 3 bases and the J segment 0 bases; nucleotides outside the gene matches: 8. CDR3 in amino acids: CASSFPSGRPSSTDTQYF. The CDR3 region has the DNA TGTGCCAGCAGTTTCCCTAGCGGGAGGCCCTCTAGCACAGATACGCAGTATTTT.

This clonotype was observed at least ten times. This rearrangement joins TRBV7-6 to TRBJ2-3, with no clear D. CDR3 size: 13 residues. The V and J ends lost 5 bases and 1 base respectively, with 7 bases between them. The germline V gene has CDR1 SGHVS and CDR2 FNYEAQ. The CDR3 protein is CASSMVGTDTQYF. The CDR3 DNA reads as TGTGCCAGCAGCATGGTGGGCACAGATACGCAGTATTTT.

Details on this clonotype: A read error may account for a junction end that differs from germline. The CDR3: CSARAGESQYF. CDR3 DNA sequence: TGCAGTGCACGGGCCGGGGAGAGCCAGTACTTC. V and J are TRBV20-1 and TRBJ2-5, with D possibly matching TRBD2 (5 bases). This CDR3 is 11 amino acids long. The V gene's germline CDR1 is DFQATT and CDR2 SNEGSKA (reference sequence).

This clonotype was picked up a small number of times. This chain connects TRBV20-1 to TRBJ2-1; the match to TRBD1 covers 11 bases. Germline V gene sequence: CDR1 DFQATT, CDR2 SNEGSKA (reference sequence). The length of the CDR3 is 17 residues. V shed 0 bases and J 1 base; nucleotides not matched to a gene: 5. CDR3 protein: CSAREDRGLGSYNEQFF. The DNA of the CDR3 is TGCAGTGCTAGAGAGGACAGGGGGCTTGGATCCTACAATGAGCAGTTCTTC.

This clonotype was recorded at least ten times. Written as DNA, the CDR3 is TGTGCCAGCAGCCTGGGACAGGGGAATGTCAACGAGCAGTACTTC. Its translation: CASSLGQGNVNEQYF. The rearrangement links TRBV12-3 or TRBV12-4 to TRBJ2-7, with 10 bases that match TRBD1. CDR3 length: 15 residues. V trimming: 6 bases; J trimming: 5 bases; junction bases outside the gene matches: 10.

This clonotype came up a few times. The DNA of the CDR3 is TGTGCCAGCAACCCGGACGGGACGAACTATGGCTACACCTTC. It yields the protein CASNPDGTNYGYTF. The chain uses TRBV7-9 and TRBJ1-2, with D tentatively TRBD1 (5 bases). CDR1 SEHNR and CDR2 FQNEAQ come from the germline V gene (reference sequence). The V gene lost 7 bases and the J gene lost 2 bases, with 14 bases spanning the gap. The CDR3 has 14 residues. Full variable domain (remainder filled in from reference TRBV7-9 and TRBJ1-2): DTGVSQNPRHKITKRGQNVTFRCDPISEHNRLYWYRQTLGQGPEFLTYFQNEAQLEKSRLLSDRFSAERPKGSFSTLEIQRTEQGDSAMYLCASNPDGTNYGYTFGSGTRLTVV.

CDR3 region: CASRQPHTDTQYF. As DNA, the CDR3 is TGTGCCAGTCGTCAGCCCCACACAGATACGCAGTATTTT. The chain has TRBV28 and TRBJ2-3; D remains ambiguous. The CDR3 is 13 amino acids. The germline V gene encodes CDR1 MDHEN and CDR2 SYDVKM. The ends were cut back, 9 bases at V and 2 bases at J, with 12 bases in the middle.

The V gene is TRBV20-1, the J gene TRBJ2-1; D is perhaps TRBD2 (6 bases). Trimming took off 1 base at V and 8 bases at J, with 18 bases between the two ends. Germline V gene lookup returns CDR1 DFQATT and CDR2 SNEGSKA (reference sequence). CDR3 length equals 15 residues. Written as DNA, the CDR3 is TGCAGTGCTAGAGGCCCGGGAGTATTAATCGATGAGCAGTTCTTC. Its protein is CSARGPGVLIDEQFF.

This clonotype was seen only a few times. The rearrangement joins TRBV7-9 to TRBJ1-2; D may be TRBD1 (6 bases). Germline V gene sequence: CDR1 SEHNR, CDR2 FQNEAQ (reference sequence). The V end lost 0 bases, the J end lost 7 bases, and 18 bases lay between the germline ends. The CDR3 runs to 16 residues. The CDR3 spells CASSLAPGEARGGYTF. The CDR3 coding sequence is TGTGCCAGCAGCTTAGCGCCAGGGGAGGCCCGGGGTGGCTACACCTTC.

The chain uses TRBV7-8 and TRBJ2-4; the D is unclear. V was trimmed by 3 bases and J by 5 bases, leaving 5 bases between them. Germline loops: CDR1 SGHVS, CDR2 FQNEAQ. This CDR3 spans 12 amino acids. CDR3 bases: TGTGCCAGCAGCTTTACCCAAAACATTCAGTACTTC. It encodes CASSFTQNIQYF.

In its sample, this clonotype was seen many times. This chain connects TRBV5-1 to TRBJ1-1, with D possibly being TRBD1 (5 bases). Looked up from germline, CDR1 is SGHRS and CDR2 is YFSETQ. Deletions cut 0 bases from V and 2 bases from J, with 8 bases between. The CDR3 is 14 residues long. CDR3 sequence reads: CASSLVGDNTEAFF. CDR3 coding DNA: TGCGCCAGCAGCTTGGTGGGGGACAACACTGAAGCTTTCTTT.

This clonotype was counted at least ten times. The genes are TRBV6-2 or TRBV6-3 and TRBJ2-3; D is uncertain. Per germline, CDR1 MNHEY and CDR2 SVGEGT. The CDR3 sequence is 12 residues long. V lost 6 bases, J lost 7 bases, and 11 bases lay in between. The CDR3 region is CASSSLYYTQYF. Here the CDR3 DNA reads TGTGCCAGCAGCAGTCTATATTATACGCAGTATTTT.